The rows below give T cell receptor beta chains drawn from one sample of a study of shared clonotypes between healthy human individuals. Profiling relied on immunoSEQ multiplex PCR, and the TCRdb table lists in-frame clones only, not all of them. The table shows over 2 million clones, with 85% to 95% occurring only once. The sequencing input was naive CD4+ T cells sorted from blood. The receptors stem from a young man in good health. Each CDR3 is given with its conserved first and last residue. D genes are given only for firm matches. Expanded clones get a size class; other rows say once, few or many, or leave the size out.

abundance | j_gene | d_gene | v_gene | CDR3aa | CDR3nt
- | TRBJ2-3 | - | TRBV7-2 | CASSLLGGSTDTQYF | TGTGCCAGCAGCTTATTGGGGGGCAGCACAGATACGCAGTATTTT
- | TRBJ2-5 | TRBD1 | TRBV28 | CASSFRGTGRLSYQETQYF | TGTGCCAGCAGTTTTCGCGGGACAGGACGCCTTTCGTACCAAGAGACCCAGTACTTC
- | TRBJ2-7 | - | TRBV11-2 | CASSLDFTGSYEQYF | TGTGCCAGCAGCTTAGATTTTACAGGGTCCTACGAGCAGTACTTC
- | TRBJ1-2 | TRBD1 | TRBV19 | CASSAPFSRGLDYGYTF | TGTGCCAGTAGTGCACCATTCAGCAGGGGGCTGGACTATGGCTACACCTTC
- | TRBJ1-1 | - | TRBV11-2 | CASSLVGVGNLRNTEAFF | TGTGCCAGCAGCTTAGTTGGGGTAGGGAACTTACGGAACACTGAAGCTTTCTTT
- | TRBJ2-6 | - | TRBV7-3 | CASSSQAGPGANVLTF | TGTGCCAGCAGCTCCCAGGCAGGGCCTGGGGCCAACGTCCTGACTTTC
- | TRBJ2-7 | TRBD1 | TRBV7-3 | CASSPQTGGLDEQYF | TGTGCCAGCAGCCCTCAGACAGGGGGACTGGACGAGCAGTACTTC
- | TRBJ2-1 | TRBD1 | TRBV12-5 | CASGPPGQGYEQFF | TGTGCTAGTGGTCCTCCGGGACAGGGGTATGAGCAGTTCTTC
- | TRBJ2-1 | TRBD2 | TRBV7-6 | CASSGGTSGPSSYNEQFF | TGTGCCAGCAGCGGTGGGACTAGCGGCCCGTCCTCCTACAATGAGCAGTTCTTC
- | TRBJ1-1 | - | TRBV7-9 | CASSRSGASTEAFF | TGTGCCAGCAGCCGATCGGGGGCCAGCACTGAAGCTTTCTTT
- | TRBJ2-5 | - | TRBV10-3 | CAIRASGAGQETQYF | TGTGCCATCAGGGCCTCCGGGGCCGGTCAAGAGACCCAGTACTTC
- | TRBJ2-4 | - | TRBV5-1 | CASSLAGTTLDIKAKNIQYF | TGCGCCAGCAGCTTGGCCGGGACAACCCTAGACATAAAAGCCAAAAACATTCAGTACTTC
- | TRBJ2-2 | TRBD2 | TRBV7-3 | CASSFRSSGTGELFF | TGTGCCAGCAGCTTCCGTTCTAGCGGCACCGGGGAGCTGTTTTTT
once | TRBJ1-2 | TRBD1 | TRBV5-4 | CASSFRQGSYGYTF | TGTGCCAGCAGCTTTCGACAGGGGAGTTATGGCTACACCTTC
- | TRBJ1-1 | TRBD1 | TRBV29-1 | CSVTPTGTGSAEAFF | TGCAGCGTTACCCCAACGGGGACAGGGAGTGCTGAAGCTTTCTTT
- | TRBJ2-2 | TRBD2 | TRBV30 | CAWRKGGDTGELFF | TGTGCCTGGAGGAAGGGAGGGGACACCGGGGAGCTGTTTTTT
- | TRBJ1-3 | - | TRBV19 | CASSPAVGNTIYF | TGTGCCAGTAGTCCCGCAGTAGGAAACACCATATATTTT